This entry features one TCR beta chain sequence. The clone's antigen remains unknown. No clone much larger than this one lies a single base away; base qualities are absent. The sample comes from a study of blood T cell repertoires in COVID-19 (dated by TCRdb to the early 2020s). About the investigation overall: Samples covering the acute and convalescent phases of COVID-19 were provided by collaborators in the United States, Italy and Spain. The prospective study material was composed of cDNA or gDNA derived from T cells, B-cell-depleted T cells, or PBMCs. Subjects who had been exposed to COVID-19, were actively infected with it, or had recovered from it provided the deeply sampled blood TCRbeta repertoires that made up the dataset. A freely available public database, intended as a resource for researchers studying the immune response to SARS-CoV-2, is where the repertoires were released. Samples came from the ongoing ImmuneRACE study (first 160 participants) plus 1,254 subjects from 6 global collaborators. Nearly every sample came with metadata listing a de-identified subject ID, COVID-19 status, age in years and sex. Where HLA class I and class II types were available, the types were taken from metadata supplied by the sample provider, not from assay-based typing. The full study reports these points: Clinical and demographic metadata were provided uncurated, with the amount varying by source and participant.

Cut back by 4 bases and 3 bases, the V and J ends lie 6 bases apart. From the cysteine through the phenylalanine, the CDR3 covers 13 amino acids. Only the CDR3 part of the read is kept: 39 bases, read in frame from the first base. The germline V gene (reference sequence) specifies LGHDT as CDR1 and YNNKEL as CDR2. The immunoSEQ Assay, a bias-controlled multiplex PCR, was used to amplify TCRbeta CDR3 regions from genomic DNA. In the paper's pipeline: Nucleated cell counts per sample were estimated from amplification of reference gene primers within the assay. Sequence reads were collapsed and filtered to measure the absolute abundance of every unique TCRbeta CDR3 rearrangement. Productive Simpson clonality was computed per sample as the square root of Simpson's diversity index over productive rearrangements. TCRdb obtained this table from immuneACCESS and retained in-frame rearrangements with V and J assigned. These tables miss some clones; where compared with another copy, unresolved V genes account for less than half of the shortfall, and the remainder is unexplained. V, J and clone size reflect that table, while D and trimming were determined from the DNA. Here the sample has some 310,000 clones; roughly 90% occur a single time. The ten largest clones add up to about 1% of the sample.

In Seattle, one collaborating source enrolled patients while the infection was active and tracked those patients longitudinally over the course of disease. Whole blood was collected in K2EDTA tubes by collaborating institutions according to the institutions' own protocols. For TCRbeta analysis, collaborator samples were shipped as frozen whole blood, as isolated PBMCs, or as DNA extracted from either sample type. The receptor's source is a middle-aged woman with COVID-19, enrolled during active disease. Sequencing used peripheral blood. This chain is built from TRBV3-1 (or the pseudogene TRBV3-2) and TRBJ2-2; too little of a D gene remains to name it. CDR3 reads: CASSLADTGELFF. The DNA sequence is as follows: TGTGCCAGCAGCCTCGCAGACACCGGGGAGCTGTTTTTT.